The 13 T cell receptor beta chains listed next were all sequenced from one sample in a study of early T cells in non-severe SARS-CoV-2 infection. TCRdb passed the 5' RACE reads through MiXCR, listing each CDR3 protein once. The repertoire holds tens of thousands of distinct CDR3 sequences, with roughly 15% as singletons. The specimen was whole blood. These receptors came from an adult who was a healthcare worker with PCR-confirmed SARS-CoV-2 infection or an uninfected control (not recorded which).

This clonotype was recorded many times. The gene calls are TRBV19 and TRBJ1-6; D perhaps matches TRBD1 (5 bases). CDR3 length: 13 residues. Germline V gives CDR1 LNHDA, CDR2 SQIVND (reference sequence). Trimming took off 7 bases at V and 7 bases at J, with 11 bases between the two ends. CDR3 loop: CASKKQANSPLHF. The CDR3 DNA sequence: TGTGCCAGTAAAAAACAGGCGAATTCACCCCTCCACTTT.

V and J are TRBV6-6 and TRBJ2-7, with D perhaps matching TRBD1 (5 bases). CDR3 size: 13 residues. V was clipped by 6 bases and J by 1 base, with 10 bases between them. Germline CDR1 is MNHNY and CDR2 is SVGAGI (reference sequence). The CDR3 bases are TGTGCCAGCAGGGTGGACACATCCTACGAGCAGTACTTC. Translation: CASRVDTSYEQYF.

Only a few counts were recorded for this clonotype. CDR3 in DNA: TGTGCCAGCAGTTTAGCAGACTCTGGAAACACCATATATTTT. As protein: CASSLADSGNTIYF. J is TRBJ1-3 and V is TRBV12-3 or TRBV12-4; D not resolved. This CDR3 contains 14 residues. Trimming took off 0 bases at V and 0 bases at J, with 3 bases between the two ends.

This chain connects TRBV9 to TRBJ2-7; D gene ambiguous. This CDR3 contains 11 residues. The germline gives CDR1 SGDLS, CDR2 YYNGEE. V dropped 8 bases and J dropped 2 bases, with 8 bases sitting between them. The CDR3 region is CARGPPYEQYF. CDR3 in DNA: TGTGCCAGGGGCCCCCCCTACGAGCAGTACTTC.

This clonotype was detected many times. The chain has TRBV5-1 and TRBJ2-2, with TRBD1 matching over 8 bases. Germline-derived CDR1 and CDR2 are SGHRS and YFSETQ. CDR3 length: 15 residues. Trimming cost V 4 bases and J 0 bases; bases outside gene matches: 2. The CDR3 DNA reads TGCGCCAGCAGCCTGGACAGGGCGAACACCGGGGAGCTGTTTTTT. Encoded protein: CASSLDRANTGELFF.

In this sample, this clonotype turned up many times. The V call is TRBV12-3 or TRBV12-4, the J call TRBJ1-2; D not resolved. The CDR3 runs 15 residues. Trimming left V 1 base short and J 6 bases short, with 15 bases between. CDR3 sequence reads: CASSLVSDPTDGYTF. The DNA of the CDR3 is TGTGCCAGCAGTTTAGTTTCAGACCCGACGGATGGCTACACCTTC.

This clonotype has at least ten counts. The CDR3 region is CASSLGQGPYEQYF. Written as DNA, the CDR3 is TGTGCCAGCAGCTTGGGCCAGGGTCCCTACGAGCAGTACTTC. The gene calls are TRBV11-2 and TRBJ2-7; possibly TRBD1 for D (5 bases). This CDR3 spans 14 amino acids. Germline-derived CDR1 and CDR2 are SGHAT and FQNNGV. V was shortened by 3 bases and J by 2 bases, with 11 bases between the two germline ends.

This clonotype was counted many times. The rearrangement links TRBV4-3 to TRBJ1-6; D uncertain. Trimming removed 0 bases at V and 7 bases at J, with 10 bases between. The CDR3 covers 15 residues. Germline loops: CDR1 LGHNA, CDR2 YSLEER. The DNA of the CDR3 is TGCGCCAGCAGCCAAGAAGTGGTACGGAATTCACCCCTCCACTTT. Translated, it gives CASSQEVVRNSPLHF.

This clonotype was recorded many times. The CDR3 is CASSIWTGQMYGYTF. CDR3 DNA sequence: TGTGCCAGCAGCATCTGGACAGGGCAGATGTATGGCTACACCTTC. The V call is TRBV7-9, the J call TRBJ1-2, with TRBD1 matching 8 bases. The germline CDR1 and CDR2 sequences are SEHNR and FQNEAQ (reference sequence). CDR3 size: 15 residues. Unmatched junction bases numbered 10, after V lost 5 bases and J lost 5 bases.

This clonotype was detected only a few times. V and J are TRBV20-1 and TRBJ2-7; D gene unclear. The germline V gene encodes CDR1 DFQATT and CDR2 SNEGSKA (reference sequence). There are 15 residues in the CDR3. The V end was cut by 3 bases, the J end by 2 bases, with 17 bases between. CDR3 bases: TGCAGTGCTAGCACCCAGTTTGGCAGAACCTACGAGCAGTACTTC. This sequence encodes CSASTQFGRTYEQYF.

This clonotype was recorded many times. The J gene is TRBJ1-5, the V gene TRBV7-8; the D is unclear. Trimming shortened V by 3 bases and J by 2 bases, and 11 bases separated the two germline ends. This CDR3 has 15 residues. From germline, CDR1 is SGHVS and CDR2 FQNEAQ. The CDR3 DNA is TGTGCCAGCAGCTTGGGATGGGGAGGCAATCAGCCCCAGCATTTT. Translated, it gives CASSLGWGGNQPQHF.

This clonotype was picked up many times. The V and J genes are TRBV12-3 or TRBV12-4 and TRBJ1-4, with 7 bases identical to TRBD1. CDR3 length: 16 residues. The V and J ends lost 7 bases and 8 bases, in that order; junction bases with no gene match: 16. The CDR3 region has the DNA TGTGCCAGCAAAGCCCCCCCGGGACAGTCGGACGAAAAACTGTTTTTT. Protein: CASKAPPGQSDEKLFF.

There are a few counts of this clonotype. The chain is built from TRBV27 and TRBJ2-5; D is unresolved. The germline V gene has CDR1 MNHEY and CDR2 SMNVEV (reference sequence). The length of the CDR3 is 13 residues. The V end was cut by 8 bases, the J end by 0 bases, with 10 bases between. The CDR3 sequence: CASGVWNQETQYF. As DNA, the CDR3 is TGTGCCAGCGGAGTCTGGAACCAAGAGACCCAGTACTTC.